This T cell receptor beta chain was obtained from a study of T cell responses to AZD1222 COVID-19 vaccine. Study outcomes and limitations: Mostly white British, mostly female donors; authors suggested clonal diversity may be underestimated.

Generated by immunoSEQ multiplex PCR, the TCRdb table keeps only in-frame clones and is missing some. Of 65,000 to 85,000 clones listed, around 89% are singletons. A note on this clone: Its specificity is unknown.

The ends lost 5 bases at V and 6 bases at J; junction bases unmatched: 3. This CDR3 has 14 residues. CDR1 is LNHDA, CDR2 SQIVND, per germline (reference sequence). This sequence originates from an adult who received the MenACWY meningococcal vaccine as a control. Sequences were derived from peripheral blood, sampled 28 days after the second dose of the MenACWY control vaccine. V usage is TRBV19 and J usage is TRBJ2-1; 11 nucleotides align to TRBD2. CDR3 nucleotide sequence: TGTGCCAGTAGTCGACTAGCGGGGAGCAATGAGCAGTTCTTC. Its translation: CASSRLAGSNEQFF.